The source of this T cell receptor (beta chain) is a study of blood T cell repertoires in COVID-19. Across the study: There were acute and convalescent COVID-19 samples, and they came from the United States, Italy and Spain. From T cells, B-cell-depleted T cells, or PBMCs came the material, which was cDNA or gDNA.

CDR1 is MRHNA and CDR2 is SNTAGT in the germline V gene. Trimming shortened V by 8 bases and J by 6 bases, and 16 bases separated the two germline ends. This CDR3 spans 13 amino acids. In the source study's methods: Reference gene primer amplification yielded estimated nucleated cell counts. The protocol was immunoSEQ multiplex PCR, while the TCRdb copy is restricted to in-frame clones and leaves out a portion. The V and J calls and the clone size are those of that table, but D and trimming were determined from the DNA. This table has under 300,000 clones, roughly nine tenths appearing once. Sample: peripheral blood. The receptor comes from a woman aged 40 to 50 who had recovered from COVID-19. The chain joins TRBV6-4 to TRBJ1-2; a possible D gene is TRBD1 (6 bases). The chain's CDR3 is CASPTGLPNGYTF. The CDR3 nucleotides are TGTGCCAGCCCCACAGGGCTCCCTAATGGCTACACCTTC.